This passage covers 11 T cell receptor beta chains from one sample sequenced in a study of OX40 agonist ivuxolimab in advanced cancers. Libraries were built with the immunoSEQ multiplex PCR assay. TCRdb obtained this table from immuneACCESS and retained in-frame rearrangements with V and J assigned. These tables miss some clones; where compared with another copy, unresolved V genes account for less than half of the shortfall, and the remainder is unexplained. This sample has 30,000 to 45,000 clones in its table, and about nine tenths of those were observed once. The ten largest clones take up less than 4.5% of the sample. The sample in question was CD4+ or CD8+ T cells sorted from blood, obtained in a trial of the OX40 agonist ivuxolimab. These receptors all come from an adult with an advanced solid tumor such as melanoma, head and neck, liver or kidney cancer.

V usage is TRBV6-5 and J usage is TRBJ1-4; no reliable D call. Trimming stripped 0 bases from V and 8 bases from J, with 10 bases between. CDR3 length: 14 residues. Germline V gene data show CDR1 as MNHEY and CDR2 as SVGAGI. The CDR3 loop reads CASSYSTASEKLFF. CDR3 in DNA: TGTGCCAGCAGTTACTCAACCGCCTCCGAAAAACTGTTTTTT.

V usage is TRBV5-1 and J usage is TRBJ2-5; D is perhaps TRBD1 or TRBD2 (6 bases each). Trimming shortened V by 4 bases and J by 9 bases, and 7 bases separated the two germline ends. There are 10 residues in the CDR3. CDR1 is SGHRS, CDR2 YFSETQ, per germline. The CDR3 region has the DNA TGCGCCAGCAGCGGGGGGCCCCAGTACTTC. Amino acids: CASSGGPQYF.

The rearrangement uses TRBV7-8 and TRBJ2-2, with TRBD2 as a possible D gene (7 bases). Trimming removed 5 bases at V and 4 bases at J, with 20 bases between. CDR3 length equals 17 residues. The germline V gene encodes CDR1 SGHVS and CDR2 FQNEAQ. CDR3: CASSPNRAGGATGELFF. The DNA of the CDR3 is TGTGCCAGCAGCCCCAACCGCGCTGGGGGGGCCACCGGGGAGCTGTTTTTT.

The chain employs TRBV27 and TRBJ1-6; a possible D gene is TRBD1 (5 bases). Germline V lookup: CDR1 MNHEY, CDR2 SMNVEV (reference sequence). The CDR3 sequence is 13 residues long. V was cut by 5 bases and J by 7 bases, with 9 bases left in between. CDR3 nucleotides: TGTGCCAGCAGTGTGCGGGGGAATTCACCCCTCCACTTT. It encodes CASSVRGNSPLHF.

This rearrangement joins TRBV11-2 to TRBJ1-2; D not certain. Trimming took 5 bases from V and 4 from J, leaving 20 bases between them. CDR1 and CDR2 (germline): SGHAT, FQNNGV. The CDR3 has 16 amino acids. The CDR3 DNA follows: TGTGCCAGCAGCCACACCGGGCCCAAAGGATTCTATGGCTACACCTTC. This sequence encodes CASSHTGPKGFYGYTF.

The CDR3 nucleotides read TGTGCCAGCAGCTTAGTATTCGGTGGCGGGTCCAATGAGCAGTTCTTC. Amino acids: CASSLVFGGGSNEQFF. The chain links TRBV7-2 to TRBJ2-1; possible D gene TRBD2, 5 bases. The V gene's germline CDR1 is SGHTA and CDR2 FQGNSA. The V and J ends lost 1 base and 6 bases respectively, with 16 bases between them. The CDR3 runs 16 residues.

The CDR3 bases are TGTGCCTGGAGTCCCATGACGGCCTTGAGAGTGAACACTGAAGCTTTCTTT. Protein sequence: CAWSPMTALRVNTEAFF. The chain combines TRBV30 with TRBJ1-1; D is uncertain. With 2 bases removed from V and 0 bases from J, the gap between germline ends came to 19 bases. CDR1 and CDR2 from the germline V gene are GTSNPN and SVGIG (reference sequence). This CDR3 comprises 17 residues.

This chain joins TRBV12-5 and TRBJ2-1; D tentatively fits TRBD1 or TRBD2 (5 bases each). Trimming took off 0 bases at V and 4 bases at J, with 16 bases between the two ends. Germline V CDR1 and CDR2: LGHNT, FRNRAP. The CDR3 totals 17 residues. CDR3 in amino acids: CASGLVVSGGTYNEQFF. Here the CDR3 DNA reads TGTGCTAGTGGTTTGGTAGTAAGTGGGGGTACTTACAATGAGCAGTTCTTC.

This chain joins TRBV5-1 and TRBJ2-3; 9 nucleotides line up with TRBD2. Per germline, CDR1 SGHRS and CDR2 YFSETQ. J gave up 10 bases and V 0 bases, and 0 bases lay outside the gene matches. CDR3 length: 12 residues. CDR3 loop: CASSLERGAQYF. CDR3 sequence (DNA): TGCGCCAGCAGCTTGGAGCGGGGGGCGCAGTATTTT.

This clone was detected only a few times. The chain recombines TRBV6-1 with TRBJ1-4; TRBD1 is a possible D gene (6 bases). Trimming stripped 3 bases from V and 5 bases from J, with 10 bases between. The CDR3 length is 14 residues. CDR1 is MNHNS, CDR2 SASEGT, per germline. The CDR3 loop is CASSDWDTNEKLFF. CDR3 coding DNA: TGTGCCAGCAGTGACTGGGACACCAATGAAAAACTGTTTTTT.

The V gene is TRBV14, the J gene TRBJ2-3; the match to TRBD2 covers 7 bases. In germline, CDR1 is SGHDN, CDR2 FVKESK. With V trimmed by 4 bases and J by 0 bases, 13 bases remained unmatched. The CDR3 runs 18 residues. The CDR3 coding sequence is TGTGCCAGCAGCCCTCGGACTAGTTACTACGTTAGCACAGATACGCAGTATTTT. Protein product: CASSPRTSYYVSTDTQYF.